Listed below are T cell receptor beta chains from one sample, sequenced in a study of shared clonotypes between healthy human individuals. Here immunoSEQ multiplex PCR was the method, and the copy in TCRdb shows in-frame clones only, minus some. The repertoire includes about 2.4 million clones, 80% to 95% of them detected once, and around 0.37% sits in the top ten. The sequenced sample consisted of naive CD4+ T cells from PBMCs. The receptors stem from a man between 18 and 35 years old in good health. Some clones in this sample may be carry-over from other donors' samples. The CDR3 runs from the conserved cysteine through the conserved F or W. The D gene is left open where the match is weak. Part of the rows lack a size; the others show once, few, many or a class for expanded clones.

CDR3 protein,CDR3 DNA,V gene,D gene,clone size,J gene
CASSDSGSGDEQFF,TGCGCCAGCAGTGATTCGGGGAGTGGGGATGAGCAGTTCTTC,TRBV10-1,.,few,TRBJ2-1
CASRTGTTNQETQYF,TGTGCCAGCAGAACCGGGACTACAAACCAAGAGACCCAGTACTTC,TRBV6-6,TRBD2,.,TRBJ2-5
CASSLAPPGELFF,TGTGCCAGCAGCTTAGCGCCCCCCGGGGAGCTGTTTTTT,TRBV7-2,.,.,TRBJ2-2
CASRLSTDTQYF,TGTGCCAGCAGATTAAGCACAGATACGCAGTATTTT,TRBV27,.,.,TRBJ2-3
CASRLRGRNQPQHF,TGTGCCAGCAGGTTAAGGGGGCGGAATCAGCCCCAGCATTTT,TRBV28,TRBD1,.,TRBJ1-5
CASSEGQINGYTF,TGTGCCAGCAGTGAGGGGCAGATCAATGGCTACACCTTC,TRBV2,.,.,TRBJ1-2
CASSLGGGDEQFF,TGTGCCAGCAGCTTAGGAGGGGGTGACGAGCAGTTCTTC,TRBV7-8,.,.,TRBJ2-1
CASNLRDRTYGYTF,TGTGCCAGCAACCTCCGGGACAGGACCTATGGCTACACCTTC,TRBV28,TRBD1,once,TRBJ1-2
CASSLAGRETEAFF,TGCGCCAGCAGCTTGGCGGGCAGGGAAACTGAAGCTTTCTTT,TRBV5-1,.,.,TRBJ1-1
CASSLQVVYSTDTQYF,TGTGCCAGCAGTCTCCAAGTCGTCTACAGCACAGATACGCAGTATTTT,TRBV28,.,.,TRBJ2-3
CASSSPHGTGSGTF,TGTGCCAGCAGCTCCCCCCACGGGACCGGCTCCGGCACCTTC,TRBV6-5,.,.,TRBJ1-2
CAGRSSGSSDTQYF,TGTGCCGGAAGGTCTAGCGGGAGTTCAGATACGCAGTATTTT,TRBV28,TRBD2,.,TRBJ2-3
CASSRVWASGRDSYNEQFF,TGTGCCAGCAGCCGGGTTTGGGCTAGCGGGAGGGATTCCTACAATGAGCAGTTCTTC,TRBV28,TRBD2,.,TRBJ2-1
CASSLAGWGQPQHF,TGCGCCAGCAGCTTGGCAGGGTGGGGTCAGCCCCAGCATTTT,TRBV5-1,.,.,TRBJ1-5
CASSLASAGLYNEQFF,TGTGCCAGCAGCTTGGCGTCAGCGGGATTGTACAATGAGCAGTTCTTC,TRBV5-4,TRBD2,.,TRBJ2-1
CASRRDSNNYGYTF,TGTGCCAGCAGACGGGACAGTAATAACTATGGCTACACCTTC,TRBV6-5,TRBD1,.,TRBJ1-2
CASSYSRGPGANVLTF,TGTGCCAGCAGTTACTCGAGAGGGCCTGGGGCCAACGTCCTGACTTTC,TRBV6-6,.,.,TRBJ2-6
CSVEGGTDTQYF,TGCAGCGTTGAAGGGGGGACAGATACGCAGTATTTT,TRBV29-1,.,.,TRBJ2-3
CASSASAGPQYF,TGTGCCAGCAGCGCCTCCGCCGGGCCCCAGTACTTC,TRBV9,.,.,TRBJ2-5
CAISGPDSYEQYF,TGTGCCATATCCGGGCCCGACTCCTACGAGCAGTACTTC,TRBV10-3,.,.,TRBJ2-7
CASRQTDRYTEAFF,TGTGCCAGCAGGCAGACCGACAGGTACACTGAAGCTTTCTTT,TRBV28,.,.,TRBJ1-1
CASNPGSSFAEKLFF,TGCGCCAGCAACCCCGGATCCAGCTTTGCTGAAAAACTGTTTTTT,TRBV5-1,.,once,TRBJ1-4
CASSQFDRHRGGGYGYTF,TGCGCCAGCAGCCAATTCGATCGTCACAGGGGGGGAGGCTATGGCTACACCTTC,TRBV4-1,TRBD1,.,TRBJ1-2
CASSPFPRTDGQPQHF,TGTGCCAGCAGCCCCTTTCCCAGGACAGACGGTCAGCCCCAGCATTTT,TRBV7-6,.,.,TRBJ1-5
CASSVFPGAGTEAFF,TGTGCCAGCAGCGTATTCCCGGGGGCAGGAACTGAAGCTTTCTTT,TRBV9,.,.,TRBJ1-1
CASSTDRDTLSSNQPQHF,TGTGCCAGTAGTACCGACCGGGACACCCTATCAAGCAATCAGCCCCAGCATTTT,TRBV19,.,.,TRBJ1-5
CSVGVVAGDSEQFF,TGCAGCGTTGGAGTTGTAGCGGGAGACAGTGAGCAGTTCTTC,TRBV29-1,TRBD2,.,TRBJ2-1
CASSSIAVEQFF,TGTGCCAGCAGTTCAATAGCCGTAGAGCAGTTCTTC,TRBV28,.,.,TRBJ2-1
CASSFGVDRYGYTF,TGCGCCAGCAGCTTCGGTGTGGACCGCTATGGCTACACCTTC,TRBV5-1,.,.,TRBJ1-2
CASNPGRANTEAFF,TGTGCCAGCAACCCCGGCAGGGCGAACACTGAAGCTTTCTTT,TRBV5-6,.,few,TRBJ1-1
CASSGLTGVTEAFF,TGTGCCAGCAGCGGCCTGACAGGGGTCACTGAAGCTTTCTTT,TRBV5-4,TRBD1,.,TRBJ1-1
CAISPGQLQETQYF,TGTGCCATCAGCCCGGGACAGTTACAAGAGACCCAGTACTTC,TRBV10-3,TRBD1,.,TRBJ2-5
CASSRTVQETQYF,TGCGCCAGCAGCCGGACAGTTCAAGAGACCCAGTACTTC,TRBV5-1,.,once,TRBJ2-5
CASSLLRGDSNEQFF,TGCGCCAGCAGCTTGCTACGGGGTGACTCCAATGAGCAGTTCTTC,TRBV5-1,.,.,TRBJ2-1
CASSLRGQGGEQYF,TGTGCCAGCAGTTTAAGGGGACAGGGGGGCGAGCAGTACTTC,TRBV28,TRBD1,.,TRBJ2-7
CASSSGSAAIAKNIQYF,TGTGCCAGCAGCTCCGGGTCGGCGGCAATAGCCAAAAACATTCAGTACTTC,TRBV5-4,.,.,TRBJ2-4
CASSQDSALTDTQYF,TGTGCCAGTAGTCAGGACTCTGCCCTCACAGATACGCAGTATTTT,TRBV19,.,.,TRBJ2-3
CASSELFGTGSTGYGYTF,TGTGCCAGCAGTGAACTTTTTGGGACAGGGAGTACCGGCTATGGCTACACCTTC,TRBV6-1,TRBD1,.,TRBJ1-2
CASSLDPGSVGYTF,TGTGCCAGCAGCTTAGATCCGGGGTCGGTAGGCTACACCTTC,TRBV7-6,.,.,TRBJ1-2
CASSVGTGGQTGELFF,TGTGCCAGCAGTGTTGGTACAGGGGGTCAGACCGGGGAGCTGTTTTTT,TRBV2,TRBD1,.,TRBJ2-2
CSGSQGSETQYF,TGCAGCGGTAGTCAGGGATCAGAGACCCAGTACTTC,TRBV29-1,.,.,TRBJ2-5
CAWSDSGTGASNGYTF,TGTGCCTGGAGTGACTCCGGGACAGGCGCGTCTAATGGCTACACCTTC,TRBV30,TRBD1,.,TRBJ1-2
CATRPSGRAAKNIQYF,TGTGCCACCAGACCATCGGGGAGAGCGGCCAAAAACATTCAGTACTTC,TRBV15,.,.,TRBJ2-4
CASSLGAAGSNEQYF,TGTGCCAGCAGTTTGGGGGCAGCGGGAAGCAACGAGCAGTACTTC,TRBV28,.,once,TRBJ2-7
CASSRTQGVETQYF,TGCGCCAGCAGCCGGACACAGGGCGTGGAGACCCAGTACTTC,TRBV5-1,.,.,TRBJ2-5
CATNSGDPYNEQFF,TGCGCCACCAATTCAGGGGACCCCTACAATGAGCAGTTCTTC,TRBV5-1,.,.,TRBJ2-1
CASSLGSGQRIYNEQFF,TGTGCCAGCAGTTTAGGTTCGGGCCAGAGGATATACAATGAGCAGTTCTTC,TRBV27,.,.,TRBJ2-1
CASTGTISNQPQHF,TGTGCCAGTACCGGGACCATTAGCAATCAGCCCCAGCATTTT,TRBV2,.,.,TRBJ1-5
CASSPFDETQYF,TGTGCCAGCAGCCCCTTCGATGAGACCCAGTACTTC,TRBV7-9,.,.,TRBJ2-5
CASSFRTPDELFF,TGTGCCAGCAGCTTCCGGACTCCCGATGAACTGTTTTTT,TRBV7-2,.,.,TRBJ1-4
CASSPPADQPQHF,TGTGCCAGCAGCCCCCCGGCAGATCAGCCCCAGCATTTT,TRBV6-6,.,few,TRBJ1-5